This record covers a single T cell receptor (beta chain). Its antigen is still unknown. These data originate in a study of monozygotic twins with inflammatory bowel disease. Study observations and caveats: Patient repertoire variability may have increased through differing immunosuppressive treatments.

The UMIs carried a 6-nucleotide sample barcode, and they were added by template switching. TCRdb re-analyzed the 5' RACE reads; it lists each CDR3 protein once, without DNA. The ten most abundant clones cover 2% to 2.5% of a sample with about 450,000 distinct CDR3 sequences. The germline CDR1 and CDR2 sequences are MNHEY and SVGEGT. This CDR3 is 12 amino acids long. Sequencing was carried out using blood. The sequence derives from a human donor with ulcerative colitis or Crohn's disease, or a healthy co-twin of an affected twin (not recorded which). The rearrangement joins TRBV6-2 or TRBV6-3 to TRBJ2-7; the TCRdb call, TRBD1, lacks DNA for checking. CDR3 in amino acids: CASSYGGFEQYF.